This T cell receptor (beta chain) stems from a study of CD4 T cells in relation to SARS-CoV-2 and coronaviruses. A word on this clone: Its specificity is not known.

Using immunoSEQ multiplex PCR, the repertoire was profiled, and TCRdb retains in-frame clones only, with some absent. The top ten hold over 15% of the sample, which has more than 15,000 clones, approximately 78% seen once. The unexposed donors gave CD4+ T cells in about 2010-2018, prior to COVID-19. After ten to eleven days of culture, CD4+ T cells were isolated. Trimming shortened V by 7 bases and J by 4 bases, and 10 bases separated the two germline ends. The CDR3 contains 12 residues. The germline V gene encodes CDR1 SNHLY and CDR2 FYNNEI. The chain couples TRBV2 to TRBJ1-2, with unresolved D. The TCR comes from a human donor in good health. The sample consisted of CD4+ T cells from PBMCs, cultured in vitro. The CDR3 here is CASNPESYGYTF. DNA of the CDR3: TGTGCCAGCAATCCAGAAAGCTATGGCTACACCTTC.